The 2 T cell receptor beta chains reported below all come from one sample, sequenced in a study of cytomegalovirus exposure and HLA in healthy donors. Sequencing used immunoSEQ multiplex PCR; TCRdb keeps in-frame clones, though not all of them. The table includes hundreds of thousands of clones, roughly 90% detected once. The source material was PBMCs. The receptors stem from a woman under 30 in good health and CMV-seronegative.

This chain joins TRBV7-2 and TRBJ2-7; 8 bases agree with TRBD2. V lost 6 bases, J lost 3 bases, and 7 bases stayed unmatched. CDR1 and CDR2 from the germline V gene are SGHTA and FQGNSA. CDR3 length: 14 residues. Here the CDR3 reads CASSITSGFYEQYF. The CDR3 DNA reads as TGTGCCAGCAGTATTACTAGCGGATTCTACGAGCAGTACTTC.

The chain carries TRBV18 and TRBJ1-5; TRBD1 matches at 7 bases. Looked up from germline, CDR1 is KGHSH and CDR2 is LQKENI. The CDR3 is 13 amino acids. Trimming removed 4 bases from V and 5 bases from J; junction bases left unmatched: 2. CDR3 DNA sequence: TGTGCCAGCTCACTCCAGGGGGATCAGCCCCAGCATTTT. As protein: CASSLQGDQPQHF.